A selection of T cell receptor beta chains follows, all from one sample in a study of control samples from healthy donors and cancer patients. Some clones are missing from TCRdb's copy, which holds only in-frame ones; the method was immunoSEQ multiplex PCR. The data show tens of thousands of clones, roughly 91% seen once. The sequenced material came from blood. The receptors here all came from a man aged 25 to 45 in good health. CDR3s include the opening cysteine and the closing phenylalanine or tryptophan. The order of the fields is CDR3 protein, CDR3 DNA, V gene, clone size, D gene, CDR3 length, J gene. The D gene is left open where the match is weak. Clone size is shown for a subset of rows, as once, few, many or a class of expanded clone.

CDR3: CAISVAGTGPYQGYTF; DNA: TGTGCCATCAGTGTAGCCGGGACAGGACCCTACCAAGGCTACACCTTC; V: TRBV10-3; size: NA; D: TRBD1; length: 16; J: TRBJ1-2
CDR3: CASSFPGELFF; DNA: TGTGCCAGCAGTTTCCCCGGGGAGCTGTTTTTT; V: TRBV12-3/TRBV12-4; size: NA; D: NA; length: 11; J: TRBJ2-2
CDR3: CASSLFSSGNTIYF; DNA: TGTGCCAGCAGTTTGTTTAGCTCTGGAAACACCATATATTTT; V: TRBV28; size: NA; D: NA; length: 14; J: TRBJ1-3
CDR3: CASSLGDGRNAYEQYF; DNA: TGTGCCAGCTCACTAGGGGACGGACGGAACGCCTACGAGCAGTACTTC; V: TRBV18; size: NA; D: NA; length: 16; J: TRBJ2-7
CDR3: CASSSRPGSTEAFF; DNA: TGTGCCAGCAGCTCCCGGCCCGGAAGCACTGAAGCTTTCTTT; V: TRBV7-3; size: NA; D: NA; length: 14; J: TRBJ1-1
CDR3: CASSPRTGGEYF; DNA: TGTGCCAGCAGCCCACGGACAGGGGGGGAGTACTTC; V: TRBV7-2; size: NA; D: TRBD1; length: 12; J: TRBJ2-7
CDR3: CASSSYQGAAGNTIYF; DNA: TGCGCCAGCAGCTCATACCAGGGGGCGGCTGGAAACACCATATATTTT; V: TRBV5-1; size: NA; D: TRBD1; length: 16; J: TRBJ1-3
CDR3: CASSVTSGSRTDTQYF; DNA: TGCGCCAGCAGTGTAACTAGCGGGTCCCGCACAGATACGCAGTATTTT; V: TRBV10-1; size: NA; D: TRBD2; length: 16; J: TRBJ2-3
CDR3: CASSDWSNQPQHF; DNA: TGTGCCAGCAGTGACTGGAGCAATCAGCCCCAGCATTTT; V: TRBV2; size: NA; D: NA; length: 13; J: TRBJ1-5
CDR3: CASSLRDRETGELFF; DNA: TGTGCCAGCAGTTTAAGGGACAGGGAAACCGGGGAGCTGTTTTTT; V: TRBV28; size: NA; D: TRBD1; length: 15; J: TRBJ2-2
CDR3: CASSSDPQGAGETQYF; DNA: TGTGCCAGCAGCTCTGACCCACAGGGGGCAGGGGAGACCCAGTACTTC; V: TRBV5-4; size: NA; D: TRBD1; length: 16; J: TRBJ2-5
CDR3: CASSLLHGYTEAFF; DNA: TGTGCCAGCAGTTTACTCCACGGGTACACTGAAGCTTTCTTT; V: TRBV28; size: NA; D: NA; length: 14; J: TRBJ1-1
CDR3: CASSEASLRGPGNTIYF; DNA: TGTGCCAGCAGTGAAGCGAGTCTCAGGGGACCTGGAAACACCATATATTTT; V: TRBV6-1; size: once; D: NA; length: 17; J: TRBJ1-3
CDR3: CASSYSQGGDEQYF; DNA: TGTGCCAGCAGTTACTCCCAGGGGGGGGACGAGCAGTACTTC; V: TRBV6-2/TRBV6-3; size: NA; D: NA; length: 14; J: TRBJ2-7
CDR3: CASSVDGRPGGLYGYTF; DNA: TGTGCCAGCAGCGTAGATGGCAGGCCCGGAGGCTTATATGGCTACACCTTC; V: TRBV9; size: NA; D: NA; length: 17; J: TRBJ1-2
CDR3: CASSWDRAKNIQYF; DNA: TGTGCCAGCAGCTGGGACCGGGCCAAAAACATTCAGTACTTC; V: TRBV3-1/TRBV3-2; size: NA; D: NA; length: 14; J: TRBJ2-4
CDR3: CASSLTRREQNTGELFF; DNA: TGTGCCAGCAGCTTAACGAGGAGGGAGCAGAACACCGGGGAGCTGTTTTTT; V: TRBV7-3; size: NA; D: NA; length: 17; J: TRBJ2-2
CDR3: CASSPGGGFTGNTIYF; DNA: TGTGCCAGCAGCCCCGGGGGGGGATTCACTGGAAACACCATATATTTT; V: TRBV28; size: few; D: NA; length: 16; J: TRBJ1-3
CDR3: CASSPPYEQYF; DNA: TGTGCCAGCAGTCCCCCCTACGAGCAGTACTTC; V: TRBV28; size: NA; D: NA; length: 11; J: TRBJ2-7
CDR3: CASSQEVNTQYF; DNA: TGCGCCAGCAGCCAAGAGGTTAATACGCAGTATTTT; V: TRBV4-1; size: NA; D: NA; length: 12; J: TRBJ2-3